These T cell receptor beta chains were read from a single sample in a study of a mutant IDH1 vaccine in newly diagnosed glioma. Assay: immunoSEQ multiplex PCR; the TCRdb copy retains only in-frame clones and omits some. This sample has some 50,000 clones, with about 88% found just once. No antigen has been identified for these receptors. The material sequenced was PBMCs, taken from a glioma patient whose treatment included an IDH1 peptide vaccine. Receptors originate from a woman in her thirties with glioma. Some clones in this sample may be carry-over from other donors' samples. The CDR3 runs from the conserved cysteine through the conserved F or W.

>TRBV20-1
CSATRRRDPFF
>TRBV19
CASRMGQTRNYGYTF
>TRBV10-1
CASSEGAEGTEAFF
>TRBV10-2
CASGEQAAYEQYF
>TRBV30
CAWSVEGPGPYGYTF
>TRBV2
CASSEDREIRGEAFF
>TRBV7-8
CASGRGFDYEQYF
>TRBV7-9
CASSTPGLQETQYF
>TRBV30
CAQEPPPGSGNTIYF
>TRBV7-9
CASNLGASDYEQYF
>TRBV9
CASSVGGRPQETQYF
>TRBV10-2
CASSGQGVADYTF
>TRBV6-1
CASSPGQGAYEQYF
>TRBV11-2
CASSLERVGEQYF
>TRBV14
CASSQAWDSGYEQYF
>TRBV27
CASSLLYSQGNQPQHF
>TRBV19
CASSIEGQSSGGYEQYF
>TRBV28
CASSPRQGSDTEAFF
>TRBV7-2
CASSLGDTYEQYF
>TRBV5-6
CASATGTDTQYF